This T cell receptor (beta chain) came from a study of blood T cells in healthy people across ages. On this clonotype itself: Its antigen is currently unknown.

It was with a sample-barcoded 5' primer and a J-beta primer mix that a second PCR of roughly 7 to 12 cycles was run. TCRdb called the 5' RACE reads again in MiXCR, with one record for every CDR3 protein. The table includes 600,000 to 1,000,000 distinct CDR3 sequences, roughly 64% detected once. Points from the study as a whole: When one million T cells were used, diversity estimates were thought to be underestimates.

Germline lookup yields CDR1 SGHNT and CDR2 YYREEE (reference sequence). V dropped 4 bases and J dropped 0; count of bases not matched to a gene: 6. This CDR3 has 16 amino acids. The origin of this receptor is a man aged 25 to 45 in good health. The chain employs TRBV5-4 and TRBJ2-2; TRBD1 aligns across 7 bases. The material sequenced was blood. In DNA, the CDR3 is TGTGCCAGCAGCAAACGGGACAGTACGAACACCGGGGAGCTGTTTTTT. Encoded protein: CASSKRDSTNTGELFF.